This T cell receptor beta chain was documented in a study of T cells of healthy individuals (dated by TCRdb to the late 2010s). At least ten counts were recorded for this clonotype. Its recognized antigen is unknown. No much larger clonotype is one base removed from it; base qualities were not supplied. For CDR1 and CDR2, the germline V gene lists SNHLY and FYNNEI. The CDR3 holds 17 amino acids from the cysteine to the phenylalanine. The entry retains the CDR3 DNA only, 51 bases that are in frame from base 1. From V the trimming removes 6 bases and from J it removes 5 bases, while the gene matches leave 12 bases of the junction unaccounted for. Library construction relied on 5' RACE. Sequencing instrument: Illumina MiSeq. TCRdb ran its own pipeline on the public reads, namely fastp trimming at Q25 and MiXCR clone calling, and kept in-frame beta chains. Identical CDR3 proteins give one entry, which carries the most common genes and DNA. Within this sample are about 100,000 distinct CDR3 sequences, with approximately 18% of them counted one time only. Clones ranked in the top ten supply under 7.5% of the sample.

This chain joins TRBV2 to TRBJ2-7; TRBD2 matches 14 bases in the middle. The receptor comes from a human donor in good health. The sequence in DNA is TGTGCCAGCAGCAAGGGACTAGCGGGAGTGAATATACACGAGCAGTACTTC. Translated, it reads CASSKGLAGVNIHEQYF.